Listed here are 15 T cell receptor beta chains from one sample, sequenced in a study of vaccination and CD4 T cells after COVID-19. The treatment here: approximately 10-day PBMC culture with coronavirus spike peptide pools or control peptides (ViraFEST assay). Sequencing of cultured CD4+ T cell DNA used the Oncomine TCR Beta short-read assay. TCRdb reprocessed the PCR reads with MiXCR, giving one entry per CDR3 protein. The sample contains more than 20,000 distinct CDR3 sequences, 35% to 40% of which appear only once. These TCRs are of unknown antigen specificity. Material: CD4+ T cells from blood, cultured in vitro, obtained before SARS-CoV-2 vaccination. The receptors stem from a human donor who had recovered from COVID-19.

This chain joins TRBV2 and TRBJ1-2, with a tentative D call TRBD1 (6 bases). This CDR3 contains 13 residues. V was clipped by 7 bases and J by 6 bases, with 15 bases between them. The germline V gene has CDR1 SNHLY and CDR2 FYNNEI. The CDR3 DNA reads TGTGCCAGCAAGCAGGGGAGGACAGATGGCTACACCTTC. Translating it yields CASKQGRTDGYTF.

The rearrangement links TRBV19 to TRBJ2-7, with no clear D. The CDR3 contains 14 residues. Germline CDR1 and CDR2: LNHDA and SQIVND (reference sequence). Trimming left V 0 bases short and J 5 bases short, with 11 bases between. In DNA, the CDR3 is TGTGCCAGTAGTATAGATCGTTTTACGGACGAGCAGTACTTC. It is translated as CASSIDRFTDEQYF.

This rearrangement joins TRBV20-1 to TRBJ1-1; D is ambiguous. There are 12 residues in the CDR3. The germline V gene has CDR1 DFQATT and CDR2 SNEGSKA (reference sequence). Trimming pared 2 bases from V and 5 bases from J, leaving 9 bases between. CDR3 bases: TGCAGTGCTAGATTCGAGTGGACTGAAGCTTTCTTT. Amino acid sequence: CSARFEWTEAFF.

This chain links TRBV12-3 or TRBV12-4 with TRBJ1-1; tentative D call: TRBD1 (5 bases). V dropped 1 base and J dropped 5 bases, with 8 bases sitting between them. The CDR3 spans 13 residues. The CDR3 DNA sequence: TGTGCCAGCAGTTTAGAGGGGAAAACTGAAGCTTTCTTT. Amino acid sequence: CASSLEGKTEAFF.

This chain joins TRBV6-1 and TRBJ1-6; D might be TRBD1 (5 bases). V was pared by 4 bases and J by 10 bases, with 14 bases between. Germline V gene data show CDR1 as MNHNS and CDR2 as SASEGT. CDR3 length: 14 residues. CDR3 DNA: TGTGCCAGCAGTGGTCGGGGGGATCACTCACCCCTCCACTTT. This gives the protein CASSGRGDHSPLHF.

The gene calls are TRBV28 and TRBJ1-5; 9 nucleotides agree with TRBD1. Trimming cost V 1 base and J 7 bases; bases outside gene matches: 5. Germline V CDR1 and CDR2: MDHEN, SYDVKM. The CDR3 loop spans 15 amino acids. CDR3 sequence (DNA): TGTGCCAGCAGTTTATCGGGACAGGGAGGCCAGCCCCAGCATTTT. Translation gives CASSLSGQGGQPQHF.

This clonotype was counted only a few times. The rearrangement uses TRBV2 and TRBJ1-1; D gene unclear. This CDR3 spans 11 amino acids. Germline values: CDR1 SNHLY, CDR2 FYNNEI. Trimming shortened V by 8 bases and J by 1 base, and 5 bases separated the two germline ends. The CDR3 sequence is CASRPNTEAFF. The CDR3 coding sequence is TGTGCCAGCCGACCGAACACTGAAGCTTTCTTT.

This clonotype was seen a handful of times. CDR3 in amino acids: CSARVPGGVNYGYTF. CDR3 sequence (DNA): TGCAGTGCTCGGGTTCCGGGAGGGGTTAACTATGGCTACACCTTC. The chain employs TRBV20-1 and TRBJ1-2; maybe TRBD1 (5 bases). The CDR3 spans 15 residues. V was pared by 5 bases and J by 1 base, with 17 bases between. CDR1 is DFQATT and CDR2 is SNEGSKA in the germline V gene (reference sequence).

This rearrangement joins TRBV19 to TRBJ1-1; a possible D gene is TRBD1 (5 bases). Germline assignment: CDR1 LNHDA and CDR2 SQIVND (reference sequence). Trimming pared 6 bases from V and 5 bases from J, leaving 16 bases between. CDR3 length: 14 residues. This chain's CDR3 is CASSKWGERTEAFF. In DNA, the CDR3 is TGTGCCAGTAGCAAATGGGGGGAGAGGACTGAAGCTTTCTTT.

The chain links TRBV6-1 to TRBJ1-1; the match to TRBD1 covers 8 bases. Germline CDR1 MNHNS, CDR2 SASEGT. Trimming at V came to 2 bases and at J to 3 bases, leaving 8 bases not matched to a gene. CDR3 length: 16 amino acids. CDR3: CASSEYRHRGDTEAFF. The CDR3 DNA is TGTGCCAGCAGTGAATATCGTCACAGGGGGGACACTGAAGCTTTCTTT.

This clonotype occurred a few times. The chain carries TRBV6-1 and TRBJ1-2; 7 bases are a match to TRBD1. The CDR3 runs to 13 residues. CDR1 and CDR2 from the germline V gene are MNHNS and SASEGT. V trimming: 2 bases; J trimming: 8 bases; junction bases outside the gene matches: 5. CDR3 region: CASSELRDRGYTF. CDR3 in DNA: TGTGCCAGCAGTGAATTAAGGGACAGAGGCTACACCTTC.

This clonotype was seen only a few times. CDR3 protein: CATSRDPGGSYEQYF. The CDR3, as DNA: TGTGCCACCAGCAGAGATCCGGGGGGCTCCTACGAGCAGTACTTC. The J gene is TRBJ2-7, the V gene TRBV15; 7 positions agree with TRBD2. Looked up from germline, CDR1 is LNHNV and CDR2 is YYDKDF (reference sequence). The CDR3 is 15 amino acids. Germline trimming cut 0 bases from V and 0 bases from J; bases unmatched to any gene: 2.

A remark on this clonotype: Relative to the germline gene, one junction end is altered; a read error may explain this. The CDR3 DNA follows: TGTGCCAGCAGTATATCCCGTCGGGGGCGAGAGACCCAGTACTTC. This sequence encodes CASSISRRGRETQYF. The chain is built from TRBV27 and TRBJ2-5; D may match TRBD1 or TRBD2 (6 bases each). CDR1 and CDR2 (germline): MNHEY, SMNVEV (reference sequence). This CDR3 has 15 amino acids.

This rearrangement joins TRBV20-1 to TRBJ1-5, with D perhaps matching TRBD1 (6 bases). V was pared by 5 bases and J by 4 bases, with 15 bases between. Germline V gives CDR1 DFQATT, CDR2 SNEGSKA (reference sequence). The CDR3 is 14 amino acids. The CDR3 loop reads CSARKTGPNQPQHF. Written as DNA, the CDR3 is TGCAGTGCTCGCAAGACAGGTCCGAATCAGCCCCAGCATTTT.

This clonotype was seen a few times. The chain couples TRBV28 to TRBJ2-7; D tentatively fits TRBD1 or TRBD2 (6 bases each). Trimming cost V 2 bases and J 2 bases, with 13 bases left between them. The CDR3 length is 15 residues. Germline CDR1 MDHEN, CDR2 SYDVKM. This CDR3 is CASSLRGAGPYEQYF. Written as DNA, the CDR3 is TGTGCCAGCAGTTTAAGGGGGGCAGGGCCCTACGAGCAGTACTTC.